This T cell receptor (beta chain) was retrieved from a study of T cell responses to AZD1222 COVID-19 vaccine. Second doses were pooled across both intervals (about 4 or about 12 weeks). Germline CDR1 is SGHTA and CDR2 is FQGNSA. This CDR3 has 17 residues. V dropped 2 bases and J dropped 3; count of bases not matched to a gene: 6. Data came from immunoSEQ multiplex PCR; TCRdb stores just in-frame clones and leaves some out. The table includes around 15,000 clones, about 85% detected once. The J gene is TRBJ2-1, the V gene TRBV7-2, with 11 bases fitting TRBD2. The sample here was peripheral blood, taken 28 days after the second AZD1222 dose. This clonotype originated in an adult who received the AZD1222 COVID-19 vaccine. The CDR3 sequence is CASSLNGLAGGYNEQFF. The DNA of the CDR3 is TGTGCCAGCAGCTTAAACGGCCTAGCGGGAGGCTACAATGAGCAGTTCTTC.